This T cell receptor (beta chain) was observed in a study of cytomegalovirus exposure and HLA in healthy donors. At the level of the study: The Caucasian-associated ancestry cluster held 65% to 90% of 398 genotyped donors. General observations from the study: It was reported in a later analysis that an Asian-associated ancestry cluster showed fewer N-insertions than the approximately 670-donor mean.

Amplification used 60 Vbeta primers and 13 Jbeta primers. Assay: immunoSEQ multiplex PCR; the TCRdb copy retains only in-frame clones and omits some. This table holds 200,000 to 250,000 clones. With regard to this clone: The antigen is not known.

Trimming removed 2 bases from V and 6 bases from J; junction bases left unmatched: 10. Germline assignment: CDR1 MNHEY and CDR2 SMNVEV (reference sequence). The CDR3 contains 16 residues. This receptor was obtained from a woman under 40 in good health and CMV-seropositive. The sequenced material came from PBMCs. The V and J genes are TRBV27 and TRBJ2-7; TRBD2 matches at 10 bases. The CDR3 here is CASSLVSSGSSGEQYF. CDR3 coding DNA: TGTGCCAGCAGTTTAGTTTCTAGCGGGAGTTCAGGCGAGCAGTACTTC.